This is a list of T cell receptor beta chains from one sample in a study of PD-L1 blockade in urothelial cancer. Measured with immunoSEQ multiplex PCR; TCRdb has only the in-frame clones, and not every one. This sample has around 80,000 clones, with under 95% found just once. The sequences come from PBMCs, collected around atezolizumab (anti-PD-L1) treatment. Every receptor here comes from an elderly woman with urothelial cancer. Each CDR3 is given with its conserved first and last residue. Each record gives: CDR3 protein, CDR3 DNA, D gene, V gene, clone size, J gene. The D gene is left open where the match is weak. The size entry is marked missing in some rows and otherwise reads once, few, many or a size class.

CDR3 protein: CASSLRADEQYF
CDR3 DNA: TGTGCCAGCAGCTTAAGAGCCGACGAGCAGTACTTC
D gene: .
V gene: TRBV6-1
clone size: .
J gene: TRBJ2-7

CDR3 protein: CASSSTWTGGDEQYF
CDR3 DNA: TGTGCCAGCAGTTCCACCTGGACAGGGGGTGACGAGCAGTACTTC
D gene: TRBD1
V gene: TRBV6-5
clone size: .
J gene: TRBJ2-7

CDR3 protein: CSVENPGPSYEQYF
CDR3 DNA: TGCAGCGTTGAAAATCCAGGTCCTTCCTACGAGCAGTACTTC
D gene: .
V gene: TRBV29-1
clone size: .
J gene: TRBJ2-7

CDR3 protein: CSVGEVVHQPQHF
CDR3 DNA: TGCAGCGTTGGCGAAGTTGTCCATCAGCCCCAGCATTTT
D gene: .
V gene: TRBV29-1
clone size: .
J gene: TRBJ1-5

CDR3 protein: CASSFEGNKELFF
CDR3 DNA: TGTGCCAGCAGTTTTGAGGGAAACAAGGAGCTGTTTTTT
D gene: .
V gene: TRBV28
clone size: .
J gene: TRBJ2-2

CDR3 protein: CASSQTTPGLAIYNEQFF
CDR3 DNA: TGTGCCAGCAGCCAAACGACTCCGGGACTAGCGATCTACAATGAGCAGTTCTTC
D gene: TRBD2
V gene: TRBV14
clone size: .
J gene: TRBJ2-1

CDR3 protein: CASSRKEAGRARTCMNTEAFF
CDR3 DNA: TGCGCCAGCAGCCGGAAAGAAGCGGGCAGGGCGCGTACATGTATGAACACTGAAGCTTTCTTT
D gene: .
V gene: TRBV23-1
clone size: .
J gene: TRBJ1-1

CDR3 protein: CASSPPQAPYNEQFF
CDR3 DNA: TGTGCCAGCTCACCACCGCAGGCTCCCTACAATGAGCAGTTCTTC
D gene: .
V gene: TRBV18
clone size: .
J gene: TRBJ2-1

CDR3 protein: CASSAGGTQETQYF
CDR3 DNA: TGTGCCAGCAGCGCCGGGGGGACGCAAGAGACCCAGTACTTC
D gene: TRBD2
V gene: TRBV9
clone size: .
J gene: TRBJ2-5

CDR3 protein: CASNGPSGTYEQYF
CDR3 DNA: TGTGCCTCAAACGGGCCTAGCGGGACCTACGAGCAGTACTTC
D gene: TRBD2
V gene: TRBV19
clone size: once
J gene: TRBJ2-7